Each of the 30 T cell receptor beta chains below was sequenced from the same sample in a study of T-cell memory formation after mild COVID-19. MiXCR, run by TCRdb on the 5' RACE reads, gives a single entry per CDR3 protein. The sample lists some 320,000 distinct CDR3 sequences; 14% were seen once. The specimen sequenced was PBMCs or a T cell subset sorted from them (not recorded which). All receptors come from a man aged 18 to 29 who had mild COVID-19 (a few samples of this study predate the infection). Cell type and time point are not known.

V usage is TRBV6-6 and J usage is TRBJ2-5; 8 nucleotides agree with TRBD2. CDR1 and CDR2 (germline): MNHNY, SVGAGI (reference sequence). The V segment lost 2 bases and the J segment 10 bases; nucleotides outside the gene matches: 12. The CDR3 consists of 15 residues. CDR3 region: CASSYARGGYDDQYF. CDR3 nucleotides: TGTGCCAGCAGTTACGCTCGGGGGGGCTATGACGACCAGTACTTC.

This clonotype was found many times. The gene calls are TRBV15 and TRBJ1-5; D is unclear. V was clipped by 0 bases and J by 4 bases, with 4 bases between them. CDR1 is LNHNV and CDR2 is YYDKDF in the germline V gene (reference sequence). The length of the CDR3 is 13 residues. CDR3 loop: CATSRDQNQPQHF. CDR3 nucleotides: TGTGCCACCAGCAGAGATCAGAATCAGCCCCAGCATTTT.

This clonotype was counted only a few times. The rearrangement uses TRBV25-1 and TRBJ2-2, with 9 bases that match TRBD1. This CDR3 comprises 14 residues. The trim removed 7 bases at V and 6 bases at J, leaving 6 bases unmatched. CDR1 is MGHDK, CDR2 SYGVNS, per germline. CDR3 loop: CASTRDRDAGELFF. CDR3 nucleotides: TGTGCCAGCACCCGGGACAGGGACGCCGGGGAGCTGTTTTTT. Variable domain in full (rest from reference TRBV25-1 and TRBJ2-2): EADIYQTPRYLVIGTGKKITLECSQTMGHDKMYWYQQDPGMELHLIHYSYGVNSTEKGDLSSESTVSRIRTEHFPLTLESARPSHTSQYLCASTRDRDAGELFFGEGSRLTVL.

In its sample, this clonotype was seen a few times. This chain uses TRBV15 with TRBJ2-1, with D tentatively TRBD2 (5 bases). The CDR3 consists of 15 residues. CDR1 and CDR2 (germline): LNHNV, YYDKDF (reference sequence). Trimming stripped 0 bases from V and 6 bases from J, with 12 bases between. The CDR3 region is CATSRELDRLNEQFF. Written as DNA, the CDR3 is TGTGCCACCAGCAGAGAACTAGACCGACTCAATGAGCAGTTCTTC.

The genes are TRBV9 and TRBJ2-5; D is possibly TRBD1 or TRBD2 (5 bases each). This CDR3 region has 15 residues. V dropped 3 bases and J dropped 5 bases, with 17 bases sitting between them. The V gene's germline CDR1 is SGDLS and CDR2 YYNGEE. CDR3 loop: CASSGYGTGGETQYF. The CDR3 DNA sequence: TGTGCCAGCAGCGGATACGGGACGGGCGGTGAGACCCAGTACTTC.

This clonotype appeared a few times. The CDR3 reads CASSYRDRGTGELFF. DNA of the CDR3: TGTGCCAGCAGTTACAGGGACAGGGGAACCGGGGAGCTGTTTTTT. The chain recombines TRBV6-6 with TRBJ2-2, with TRBD1 matching 10 bases. With V trimmed by 2 bases and J by 5 bases, 2 bases remained unmatched. Germline values: CDR1 MNHNY, CDR2 SVGAGI (reference sequence). The CDR3 runs to 15 residues.

This clonotype has just a few counts. The CDR3 sequence is CASRRDRGYPGELFF. The CDR3 nucleotides are TGTGCCAGCAGAAGGGACAGGGGGTATCCCGGGGAGCTGTTTTTT. The V and J genes are TRBV27 and TRBJ2-2; 11 bases fit TRBD1. This CDR3 is 15 amino acids long. Germline loops: CDR1 MNHEY, CDR2 SMNVEV (reference sequence). J lost 6 bases, V lost 6 bases, and 6 bases had no gene match.

The rearrangement links TRBV5-1 to TRBJ1-6; D is possibly TRBD1 (6 bases). Looked up from germline, CDR1 is SGHRS and CDR2 is YFSETQ. The V gene lost 5 bases and the J gene lost 7 bases, with 13 bases spanning the gap. The CDR3 extends over 14 amino acids. CDR3 bases: TGCGCCAGCAGAGGGGACACCACCAATTCACCCCTCCACTTT. Translated, it gives CASRGDTTNSPLHF.

About this clonotype: This may come from a read error, since a much larger clone is one base off. The chain carries TRBV7-8 and TRBJ1-4; D not certain. Germline CDR1 reads SGHVS; CDR2 reads FQNEAQ. CDR3 length: 14 amino acids. CDR3 in amino acids: CTSSLRTLTEKLFF. The CDR3 DNA follows: TGTACCAGCAGCCTACGGACTCTGACAGAAAAACTGTTTTTT.

This clonotype was seen a few times. The chain employs TRBV5-1 and TRBJ2-7, with 12 bases aligning to TRBD1. The CDR3 extends over 18 amino acids. Per the germline V gene, CDR1 is SGHRS and CDR2 is YFSETQ. The junction had 12 bases not matched to a gene; V was cut back by 4 bases and J by 1 base. The CDR3 bases are TGCGCCAGCAGCCCCACCCCCGGGACAGGGGGCTTTTCCTACGAGCAGTACTTC. As protein: CASSPTPGTGGFSYEQYF.

The rearrangement joins TRBV6-5 to TRBJ2-2, with unresolved D. V was trimmed by 2 bases and J by 0 bases, leaving 7 bases between them. The CDR3 extends over 15 amino acids. Germline loops: CDR1 MNHEY, CDR2 SVGAGI. CDR3 in DNA: TGTGCCAGCAGTTACGCGTCCGCGAACACCGGGGAGCTGTTTTTT. Translated, it gives CASSYASANTGELFF.

This clonotype was observed many times. The chain carries TRBV7-2 and TRBJ1-1; the D gene is possibly TRBD1 (5 bases). The germline V gene encodes CDR1 SGHTA and CDR2 FQGNSA. V was cut by 2 bases and J by 0 bases, with 7 bases left in between. The length of the CDR3 is 14 residues. The CDR3 DNA reads TGTGCCAGCAGCTTAAAAGGGGTGAACACTGAAGCTTTCTTT. It translates to CASSLKGVNTEAFF.

This clonotype was observed at least ten times. The chain couples TRBV5-1 to TRBJ2-7; unclear D gene. Trimming left V 5 bases short and J 0 bases short, with 12 bases between. This CDR3 is built from 14 residues. From germline, CDR1 is SGHRS and CDR2 YFSETQ. CDR3 region: CASRNPRSSYEQYF. The CDR3 DNA reads TGCGCCAGCAGGAATCCCCGGAGCTCCTACGAGCAGTACTTC.

Notes on this clonotype: A much larger clone differs by one base, so this may be a read error. The genes are TRBV7-9 and TRBJ1-1; no clear D. The V gene's germline CDR1 is SEHNR and CDR2 FQNEAQ (reference sequence). The CDR3 extends over 12 amino acids. The CDR3 sequence is CDSSPPYTEAFF. The CDR3 DNA sequence: TGTGACAGCAGCCCCCCTTACACTGAAGCTTTCTTT.

This clonotype was counted only a few times. This sequence joins TRBV7-3 and TRBJ2-3; D is ambiguous. CDR1 is SGHTA and CDR2 is FQGTGA in the germline V gene. V lost 5 bases to trimming and J lost 0 bases, with 12 bases between them. CDR3 length: 15 amino acids. CDR3 amino acids: CASSGSATSTDTQYF. The CDR3 DNA reads TGTGCCAGCAGCGGAAGCGCCACTAGCACAGATACGCAGTATTTT.

The CDR3 DNA follows: TGTGCCACCAGTGATGGGGGGCCTGGAAACACCATATATTTT. Translated, it gives CATSDGGPGNTIYF. The rearrangement links TRBV24-1 to TRBJ1-3; possible D gene TRBD1, 6 bases. The germline V and J ends were trimmed by 3 bases and 2 bases, with 7 bases remaining between them. The CDR3 is 14 amino acids. The germline V gene has CDR1 KGHDR and CDR2 SFDVKD.

The V and J genes are TRBV2 and TRBJ1-6, with 8 bases identical to TRBD1. Germline loops: CDR1 SNHLY, CDR2 FYNNEI. With V trimmed by 4 bases and J by 7 bases, 3 bases remained unmatched. The CDR3 has 14 residues. CDR3 nucleotides: TGTGCCAGCAGTGCCGGGACAGGCAATTCACCCCTCCACTTT. This encodes CASSAGTGNSPLHF.

The rearrangement links TRBV12-3 or TRBV12-4 to TRBJ1-3; D unresolved. The CDR3 consists of 15 residues. V lost 4 bases and J lost 1, with 11 bases in between. The CDR3, as DNA: TGTGCCAGCAGTTCTCTCGGTGGATCTGGAAACACCATATATTTT. Translating it yields CASSSLGGSGNTIYF.

The sample holds one count of this clonotype. The chain uses TRBV5-6 and TRBJ1-2; weak D call: TRBD1 (6 bases). The CDR3 contains 16 residues. Per the germline V gene, CDR1 is SGHDT and CDR2 is YYEEEE. Trimming removed 4 bases from V and 4 bases from J, with 20 bases in between. The CDR3 sequence: CASSLSGTLWGYGYTF. The DNA of the CDR3 is TGTGCCAGCAGCCTGAGTGGGACACTCTGGGGCTATGGCTACACCTTC.

This clonotype was observed many times. The chain couples TRBV12-3 or TRBV12-4 to TRBJ2-1, with D tentatively TRBD1 (6 bases). The CDR3 has 15 amino acids. The V end was cut by 3 bases, the J end by 7 bases, with 16 bases between. The CDR3, as DNA: TGTGCCAGCAGTTTTTGGTTAGGGCAGGGGAATGAGCAGTTCTTC. Protein product: CASSFWLGQGNEQFF.

This chain joins TRBV6-1 and TRBJ1-5; D gene uncertain. The V gene's germline CDR1 is MNHNS and CDR2 SASEGT. This CDR3 contains 13 residues. V was pared by 6 bases and J by 3 bases, with 9 bases between. The CDR3 is CASRGAYNQPQHF. The DNA of the CDR3 is TGTGCCAGCAGGGGAGCCTACAATCAGCCCCAGCATTTT.

This clonotype was seen more than once but under ten times. The rearrangement joins TRBV7-8 to TRBJ2-7, with 7 nucleotides matching TRBD2. The germline V gene has CDR1 SGHVS and CDR2 FQNEAQ. CDR3 length: 14 amino acids. Trimming cost V 4 bases and J 3 bases; bases outside gene matches: 6. The CDR3 loop is CASSSSGARYEQYV. CDR3 in DNA: TGTGCCAGCAGCTCCAGCGGGGCCCGCTACGAGCAGTACGTC.

This clonotype was counted between two and nine times. J is TRBJ2-1 and V is TRBV7-2; D is possibly TRBD2 (7 bases). Per the germline V gene, CDR1 is SGHTA and CDR2 is FQGNSA. The CDR3 sequence is 15 residues long. V lost 0 bases, J lost 9 bases, and 15 bases lay in between. The CDR3 coding sequence is TGTGCCAGCAGCTTAGCGGAGGGGGGGACGGTTGAGCAGTTCTTC. Its translation: CASSLAEGGTVEQFF.

The table lists this clonotype with a few counts. The chain couples TRBV5-1 to TRBJ2-1, with D tentatively TRBD1 or TRBD2 (6 bases each). The CDR3 runs 13 residues. The germline V gene has CDR1 SGHRS and CDR2 YFSETQ. The ends were cut back, 4 bases at V and 10 bases at J, with 15 bases in the middle. CDR3 sequence (DNA): TGCGCCAGCAGCCCGGACAGAGCGGGCGAGCAGTTCTTC. Encoded protein: CASSPDRAGEQFF.

In its sample, this clonotype was seen many times. The rearrangement joins TRBV6-2 or TRBV6-3 to TRBJ2-7, with 12 nucleotides matching TRBD2. The CDR3 is made up of 17 amino acids. V shed 4 bases and J 1 base; nucleotides not matched to a gene: 8. Germline CDR1 and CDR2: MNHEY and SVGEGT. The DNA for the CDR3 is TGTGCCAGCAGTTCCCTCACTAGCGGGGGGATTTCCTACGAGCAGTACTTC. It translates to CASSSLTSGGISYEQYF.

This clonotype was picked up a small number of times. The chain is built from TRBV4-1 and TRBJ2-7; 15 bases map to TRBD2. Germline loops: CDR1 MGHRA, CDR2 YSYEKL. The ends lost 4 bases at V and 6 bases at J; junction bases unmatched: 7. This CDR3 spans 16 amino acids. The CDR3 reads CASSRDRTSGGVEQYF. Written as DNA, the CDR3 is TGCGCCAGCAGCCGCGACCGGACTAGCGGGGGGGTCGAGCAGTACTTC.

There are a few counts of this clonotype. This rearrangement joins TRBV20-1 to TRBJ1-1, with 7 bases aligning to TRBD1. Germline V gives CDR1 DFQATT, CDR2 SNEGSKA (reference sequence). J lost 0 bases, V lost 7 bases, and 17 bases had no gene match. The CDR3 has 17 amino acids. The CDR3 sequence: CSVQPGTVRFMNTEAFF. CDR3 nucleotide sequence: TGCAGTGTTCAGCCTGGGACAGTCCGCTTCATGAACACTGAAGCTTTCTTT.

In this sample, this clonotype turned up a few times. CDR3 protein: CATPRFHRTASTGELFF. The DNA for the CDR3 is TGTGCCACTCCTCGCTTTCATCGGACAGCTAGCACCGGGGAGCTGTTTTTT. V and J are TRBV24-1 and TRBJ2-2; perhaps TRBD1 as D (6 bases). CDR1 is KGHDR, CDR2 SFDVKD, per germline. CDR3 length: 17 residues. With 10 bases removed from V and 4 bases from J, the gap between germline ends came to 24 bases.

This chain joins TRBV4-1 and TRBJ2-1; maybe TRBD2 (5 bases). CDR1 is MGHRA and CDR2 is YSYEKL in the germline V gene. CDR3 length equals 12 residues. V lost 0 bases, J lost 9 bases, and 6 bases lay in between. CDR3 residues: CASSQDGIEQFF. CDR3 nucleotides: TGCGCCAGCAGCCAAGACGGGATTGAGCAGTTCTTC.

Regarding this clonotype: A much larger clonotype is one base distant, so this may be a read error. The conserved phenylalanine or tryptophan is not found at the CDR3 terminus, so this likely reflects a read error. The rearrangement joins TRBV12-3 or TRBV12-4 to TRBJ2-7; 10 bases are shared with TRBD1. CDR3 length: 14 residues. The V and J ends lost 6 bases and 3 bases, in that order; junction bases with no gene match: 5. CDR3 DNA sequence: TGTGCCAGCAGACCCGGGACAGGGGACTACGAGCAGTACTTA. Translated: CASRPGTGDYEQYL.